The sequence of this T cell receptor (beta chain) was determined in a study of blood T cell repertoires in COVID-19. Study overall: The United States, Italy and Spain were the sources of the acute and convalescent COVID-19 samples. PBMCs, B-cell-depleted T cells, or T cells were the source of the cDNA or gDNA that made up the material.

Original processing methods: Reference gene primers were amplified, and this amplification served to estimate nucleated cell counts. Repertoires were generated with immunoSEQ multiplex PCR, while TCRdb's copy carries only in-frame clones and drops some. V and J calls and clone size are as listed in that table; D and trimming were resolved from the DNA. Among about 120,000 clones, less than 85% were seen once, and the ten largest hold under 1%. CDR3 length: 14 amino acids. Germline CDR1 is SGHTS and CDR2 is YDEGEE. The trim removed 4 bases at V and 6 bases at J, leaving 5 bases unmatched. The clonotype originates from a human donor with acute or convalescent COVID-19. The donor label of this sample is uncertain. Sequenced sample: peripheral blood. The J gene is TRBJ2-2, the V gene TRBV5-8, with 8 bases identical to TRBD1. The CDR3 protein is CASSPIQGAGELFF. Written as DNA, the CDR3 is TGTGCCAGCAGCCCAATACAGGGGGCCGGGGAGCTGTTTTTT. The full variable domain, in which reference TRBV5-8 and TRBJ2-2 provide the parts outside the CDR3, is EAGVTQSPTHLIKTRGQQATLRCSPISGHTSVYWYQQALGLGLQFLLWYDEGEERNRGNFPPRFSGRQFPNYSSELNVNALELEDSALYLCASSPIQGAGELFFGEGSRLTVL.